The entry below describes one T cell receptor beta chain. This entry belongs to a study of T cell responses to AZD1222 COVID-19 vaccine. This CDR3 contains 16 residues. Trimming cost V 4 bases and J 4 bases, with 20 bases left between them. Germline V gene lookup returns CDR1 MNHNY and CDR2 SVGAGI (reference sequence). Clones were read by immunoSEQ multiplex PCR, and TCRdb kept only the in-frame ones, dropping some. This table holds about 140,000 clones, about 86% found once. The receptor was derived from an adult in good health. The input for sequencing was peripheral blood, taken on day 0 of AZD1222 vaccination. The chain has TRBV6-6 and TRBJ2-7; D not resolved. The CDR3 nucleotides read TGTGCCAGCAGTTCCCCAAGGCGAAGGGCAACTTACGAGCAGTACTTC. Translated, it gives CASSSPRRRATYEQYF.